These 20 T cell receptor beta chains share one sample of origin, sequenced in a study of blood T cell repertoires in COVID-19. Method: immunoSEQ multiplex PCR; TCRdb's copy keeps in-frame clones and lacks some. The table lists over 150,000 clones, roughly 94% of them singletons, with roughly 0.76% in the top ten. The sequencing input was peripheral blood. The receptors stem from a man aged 25 to 45 with COVID-19, enrolled during active disease.

The V call is TRBV5-1, the J call TRBJ2-7; 7 bases align to TRBD2. J gave up 6 bases and V 0 bases, and 0 bases lay outside the gene matches. The CDR3 sequence is 12 residues long. The V gene's germline CDR1 is SGHRS and CDR2 YFSETQ. The CDR3 sequence is CASSLGGGEQYF. CDR3 nucleotides: TGCGCCAGCAGCTTGGGGGGGGGCGAGCAGTACTTC.

This clone has more than one count but fewer than ten. The gene calls are TRBV6-6 and TRBJ1-2; TRBD1 might be the D (6 bases). The CDR3 loop spans 14 amino acids. Trimming stripped 0 bases from V and 8 bases from J, with 13 bases between. Germline V gives CDR1 MNHNY, CDR2 SVGAGI (reference sequence). For the CDR3, the DNA is TGTGCCAGCAGTTACTCAACAGGGTCCTCGGGCTACACCTTC. It encodes CASSYSTGSSGYTF.

This chain uses TRBV6-5 with TRBJ1-2, with D possibly TRBD1 on 5 matching bases. Trimming cost V 6 bases and J 3 bases, with 14 bases left between them. CDR1 and CDR2 from the germline V gene are MNHEY and SVGAGI. This CDR3 region has 14 residues. The CDR3 DNA sequence: TGTGCCAGCAGACGCCCTGACAGATACTATGGCTACACCTTC. This codes for CASRRPDRYYGYTF.

V and J are TRBV11-2 and TRBJ1-2; TRBD1 is a possible D gene (6 bases). Trimming pared 5 bases from V and 1 base from J, leaving 20 bases between. The CDR3 runs 17 residues. Germline values: CDR1 SGHAT, CDR2 FQNNGV. The CDR3 loop reads CASSADSFPTYNYGYTF. CDR3 nucleotide sequence: TGTGCCAGCAGCGCGGACAGCTTCCCTACTTATAACTATGGCTACACCTTC.

The J gene is TRBJ1-2, the V gene TRBV19, with a possible D match to TRBD1 (6 bases). The CDR3 runs to 14 residues. Germline V gene sequence: CDR1 LNHDA, CDR2 SQIVND (reference sequence). The V gene lost 6 bases and the J gene lost 2 bases, with 13 bases spanning the gap. The CDR3 sequence is CASSPGVANYGYTF. As DNA, the CDR3 is TGTGCCAGTAGCCCAGGGGTTGCGAACTATGGCTACACCTTC.

The gene calls are TRBV5-1 and TRBJ2-6, with 9 bases matching TRBD1. The junction had 6 bases not matched to a gene; V was cut back by 4 bases and J by 1 base. This CDR3 contains 17 residues. Germline loops: CDR1 SGHRS, CDR2 YFSETQ. CDR3 sequence (DNA): TGCGCCAGCAGCCCTCCGGGACAGGGATCTGGGGCCAACGTCCTGACTTTC. It encodes CASSPPGQGSGANVLTF.

The gene calls are TRBV19 and TRBJ1-1; D gene ambiguous. The CDR3 runs to 14 residues. Trimming removed 5 bases at V and 4 bases at J, with 14 bases between. Germline CDR1 and CDR2: LNHDA and SQIVND (reference sequence). This chain's CDR3 is CASSQRVAGTEAFF. CDR3 bases: TGTGCCAGTAGTCAGAGGGTAGCTGGCACTGAAGCTTTCTTT.

The chain carries TRBV5-1 and TRBJ1-4; D is possibly TRBD1 (5 bases). The CDR3 is made up of 15 amino acids. Germline V gene sequence: CDR1 SGHRS, CDR2 YFSETQ. The V gene lost 1 base and the J gene lost 0 bases, with 7 bases spanning the gap. CDR3 residues: CASSLQGSTNEKLFF. The CDR3 bases are TGCGCCAGCAGCTTGCAGGGATCAACTAATGAAAAACTGTTTTTT.

The chain combines TRBV6-5 with TRBJ1-5, with unresolved D. The V and J ends lost 0 bases and 1 base respectively, with 10 bases between them. CDR3 length: 16 residues. The germline V gene encodes CDR1 MNHEY and CDR2 SVGAGI. The CDR3 here is CASSYSITQSNQPQHF. The CDR3 DNA is TGTGCCAGCAGTTACTCGATAACCCAGAGCAATCAGCCCCAGCATTTT.

The chain has TRBV18 and TRBJ1-1; no clear D gene. The V end lost 3 bases, the J end lost 1 base, and 6 bases lay between the germline ends. The CDR3 is 13 residues long. Germline CDR1 is KGHSH and CDR2 is LQKENI. CDR3: CASSPNRNTEAFF. In DNA, the CDR3 is TGTGCCAGCTCACCTAACAGGAACACTGAAGCTTTCTTT.

V and J are TRBV14 and TRBJ1-3, with 7 nucleotides matching TRBD1. V gave up 3 bases and J gave up 0 bases; unmatched junction bases: 5. The CDR3 consists of 16 residues. CDR1 and CDR2 from the germline V gene are SGHDN and FVKESK. In nucleotides, the CDR3 is TGTGCCAGCAGCCAGATGAGGACAGGCTCTGGAAACACCATATATTTT. It yields the protein CASSQMRTGSGNTIYF.

This chain links TRBV6-6 with TRBJ2-7; 9 bases are a match to TRBD1. Germline V gene data show CDR1 as MNHNY and CDR2 as SVGAGI (reference sequence). The CDR3 is 16 amino acids. J gave up 6 bases and V 5 bases, and 14 bases lay outside the gene matches. CDR3 sequence: CASSQPTGTGFSEQYF. The CDR3 DNA reads as TGTGCCAGCAGTCAACCTACCGGGACAGGGTTTTCCGAGCAGTACTTC.

The chain couples TRBV19 to TRBJ2-2, with D tentatively TRBD1 (5 bases). Between the trimmed V and J ends, which lost 4 bases and 5 bases, there was a span of 17 bases. Germline V CDR1 and CDR2: LNHDA, SQIVND (reference sequence). CDR3 length: 16 residues. The CDR3 is CASSSSRGFGTGELFF. The CDR3 DNA sequence: TGTGCCAGTAGTAGCTCAAGGGGCTTTGGGACCGGGGAGCTGTTTTTT.

The chain has TRBV15 and TRBJ2-1, with D maybe TRBD1 (6 bases). CDR3 length: 17 residues. In germline, CDR1 is LNHNV, CDR2 YYDKDF (reference sequence). V gave up 0 bases and J gave up 7 bases, with 19 bases separating them. The CDR3 DNA reads as TGTGCCACCAGCAGAGATCTCTTCGGACAGCAAAGGAATGAGCAGTTCTTC. Protein product: CATSRDLFGQQRNEQFF.

The rearrangement uses TRBV5-1 and TRBJ2-5; a possible D gene is TRBD2 (6 bases). This CDR3 contains 15 residues. V was trimmed by 0 bases and J by 7 bases, leaving 16 bases between them. CDR1 and CDR2 (germline): SGHRS, YFSETQ. The CDR3 sequence is CASSLAFRDSRTQYF. In nucleotides, the CDR3 is TGCGCCAGCAGCTTGGCTTTCCGGGACTCGCGGACCCAGTACTTC.

The chain has TRBV10-2 and TRBJ1-6; 7 bases are shared with TRBD1. CDR1 is WSHSY and CDR2 is SAAADI in the germline V gene. The CDR3 runs to 17 residues. The V segment lost 4 bases and the J segment 3 bases; nucleotides outside the gene matches: 9. In nucleotides, the CDR3 is TGCGCCAGCAGTGCCAACTTGGGACAGCACTATAATTCACCCCTCCACTTT. This codes for CASSANLGQHYNSPLHF.

Only one count was recorded for this clone. The V gene is TRBV30, the J gene TRBJ1-6, with 8 bases aligning to TRBD1. Trimming cost V 4 bases and J 7 bases; bases outside gene matches: 6. The CDR3 runs 14 residues. Germline lookup yields CDR1 GTSNPN and CDR2 SVGIG (reference sequence). CDR3 protein: CAWNLQGANSPLHF. The CDR3 DNA is TGTGCCTGGAATCTTCAGGGGGCGAATTCACCCCTCCACTTT.

The chain combines TRBV3-1 (or the pseudogene TRBV3-2) with TRBJ2-7; D may be TRBD2 (7 bases). The CDR3 has 14 residues. The germline V gene has CDR1 LGHDT and CDR2 YNNKEL (reference sequence). Trimming removed 3 bases from V and 7 bases from J, with 16 bases in between. CDR3: CASSQGGGAWEQYF. CDR3 in DNA: TGTGCCAGCAGCCAGGGCGGGGGCGCTTGGGAGCAGTACTTC.

The V and J genes are TRBV6-5 and TRBJ2-5; D is perhaps TRBD1 (6 bases). The CDR3 consists of 12 residues. The V end was cut by 7 bases, the J end by 0 bases, with 6 bases between. Germline V gene data show CDR1 as MNHEY and CDR2 as SVGAGI. The CDR3 DNA reads as TGTGCCAGCACAGGGGACCAAGAGACCCAGTACTTC. This codes for CASTGDQETQYF.

This clone appeared a few times. The chain recombines TRBV6-5 with TRBJ1-6; TRBD1 matches at 10 bases. The CDR3 length is 14 residues. V gave up 6 bases and J gave up 5 bases; unmatched junction bases: 1. Looked up from germline, CDR1 is MNHEY and CDR2 is SVGAGI. The CDR3 DNA reads TGTGCCAGCAGGGACAGGGGGGATAATTCACCCCTCCACTTT. Protein sequence: CASRDRGDNSPLHF.